These 32 T cell receptor beta chains share one sample of origin, sequenced in a study of T cell responses to AZD1222 COVID-19 vaccine. Using immunoSEQ multiplex PCR, the repertoire was profiled, and TCRdb retains in-frame clones only, with some absent. This table holds around 250,000 clones, more than 85% found once. Sample: peripheral blood, taken on day 0 of AZD1222 vaccination. Receptor source: an adult in good health.

The V gene is TRBV3-1 (or the pseudogene TRBV3-2), the J gene TRBJ1-6; D is unclear. Germline-derived CDR1 and CDR2 are LGHDT and YNNKEL (reference sequence). Between the trimmed V and J ends, which lost 1 base and 3 bases, there was a span of 7 bases. This CDR3 has 15 residues. The CDR3 loop is CASSQGRHYNSPLHF. DNA for the CDR3: TGTGCCAGCAGCCAAGGTCGACACTATAATTCACCCCTCCACTTT.

The chain couples TRBV27 to TRBJ1-4, with D uncertain. V was cut by 7 bases and J by 5 bases, with 17 bases left in between. Germline CDR1 reads MNHEY; CDR2 reads SMNVEV (reference sequence). CDR3 length equals 15 residues. The CDR3 sequence: CASTPSGVGNEKLFF. CDR3 bases: TGTGCCAGCACTCCCTCGGGCGTAGGCAATGAAAAACTGTTTTTT. Complete variable domain (other parts from reference TRBV27 and TRBJ1-4): EAQVTQNPRYLITVTGKKLTVTCSQNMNHEYMSWYRQDPGLGLRQIYYSMNVEVTDKGDVPEGYKVSRKEKRNFPLILESPSPNQTSLYFCASTPSGVGNEKLFFGSGTQLSVL.

This chain links TRBV11-3 with TRBJ1-2; D is uncertain. The germline V gene has CDR1 SGHNT and CDR2 YENEEA. V gave up 3 bases and J gave up 8 bases, with 4 bases separating them. The CDR3 consists of 10 residues. This chain's CDR3 is CASSFKGYTF. The CDR3 nucleotides are TGTGCCAGCAGCTTCAAGGGCTACACCTTC.

The V and J genes are TRBV25-1 and TRBJ1-1; perhaps TRBD1 as D (6 bases). Trimming pared 8 bases from V and 1 base from J, leaving 11 bases between. CDR1 MGHDK and CDR2 SYGVNS come from the germline V gene. This CDR3 comprises 13 residues. The CDR3 reads CASLNRENTEAFF. As DNA, the CDR3 is TGTGCCAGCCTGAACAGGGAGAACACTGAAGCTTTCTTT.

J is TRBJ1-6 and V is TRBV30; no clear D. Trimming removed 2 bases at V and 7 bases at J, with 21 bases between. This CDR3 is 17 amino acids long. Germline V gene lookup returns CDR1 GTSNPN and CDR2 SVGIG (reference sequence). In nucleotides, the CDR3 is TGTGCCTGGAGTTCCCGACAAGCCATAGGCTTCAATTCACCCCTCCACTTT. Protein sequence: CAWSSRQAIGFNSPLHF.

The chain carries TRBV7-2 and TRBJ2-4; a weak D match, TRBD2 (6 bases). This CDR3 has 14 amino acids. V dropped 5 bases and J dropped 0 bases, with 8 bases sitting between them. Germline V gene lookup returns CDR1 SGHTA and CDR2 FQGNSA. CDR3 bases: TGTGCCAGCAGCCCGGGACTAGCCAAAAACATTCAGTACTTC. Translation gives CASSPGLAKNIQYF.

The chain's CDR3 is CASSLRRGGETQYF. Written as DNA, the CDR3 is TGTGCCAGCAGTTTACGCAGGGGCGGAGAGACCCAGTACTTC. The rearrangement links TRBV28 to TRBJ2-5, with D possibly matching TRBD1 (6 bases). V lost 2 bases, J lost 4 bases, and 11 bases lay in between. From germline, CDR1 is MDHEN and CDR2 SYDVKM. The CDR3 is 14 residues long.

J is TRBJ2-5 and V is TRBV3-1 (or the pseudogene TRBV3-2), with 9 bases aligning to TRBD2. This CDR3 comprises 14 residues. Germline trimming cut 3 bases from V and 6 bases from J; bases unmatched to any gene: 5. The germline gives CDR1 LGHDT, CDR2 YNNKEL (reference sequence). The CDR3 DNA sequence: TGTGCCAGCAGCCATAGCGGGAGTCAGAAGACCCAGTACTTC. Its translation is CASSHSGSQKTQYF.

The genes are TRBV4-3 and TRBJ2-7; TRBD1 matches at 7 bases. Looked up from germline, CDR1 is LGHNA and CDR2 is YSLEER. The CDR3 loop spans 16 amino acids. V shed 1 base, J shed 2 bases, and the junction held 8 bases outside the gene matches. The CDR3 spells CASSQGTGTEPYEQYF. CDR3 DNA sequence: TGCGCCAGCAGCCAAGGTACCGGGACAGAACCCTACGAGCAGTACTTC.

This clone was seen a handful of times. The V and J genes are TRBV25-1 and TRBJ2-3; the match to TRBD2 covers 11 bases. The CDR3 has 16 amino acids. The V segment lost 3 bases and the J segment 7 bases; nucleotides outside the gene matches: 9. From germline, CDR1 is MGHDK and CDR2 SYGVNS. CDR3 DNA: TGTGCCAGCAGTGACGTAGCGGGAGGGCGAGCGTATACGCAGTATTTT. Translating gives CASSDVAGGRAYTQYF.

The chain has TRBV5-6 and TRBJ1-4; 7 bases agree with TRBD1. Trimming took 5 bases from V and 5 from J; bases not matched to a gene: 6. The CDR3 spans 14 residues. Germline V gene data show CDR1 as SGHDT and CDR2 as YYEEEE. CDR3 sequence (DNA): TGTGCCAGCAGACCCGGGACAGCAAATGAAAAACTGTTTTTT. Translated, it gives CASRPGTANEKLFF.

The gene calls are TRBV19 and TRBJ2-7; D uncertain. Trimming took off 5 bases at V and 2 bases at J, with 13 bases between the two ends. The germline V gene has CDR1 LNHDA and CDR2 SQIVND (reference sequence). This CDR3 is 14 amino acids long. CDR3 loop: CASSPKIHPYEQYF. CDR3 DNA: TGTGCCAGTAGTCCCAAGATCCACCCCTACGAGCAGTACTTC.

This chain connects TRBV29-1 to TRBJ1-1; the D gene is possibly TRBD1 (6 bases). Germline assignment: CDR1 SQVTM and CDR2 ANQGSEA. V dropped 7 bases and J dropped 0 bases, with 15 bases sitting between them. The CDR3 has 14 residues. CDR3 nucleotide sequence: TGCAGCGCCGAAAGCGGACAGATGAACACTGAAGCTTTCTTT. Translating it yields CSAESGQMNTEAFF.

This chain uses TRBV10-2 with TRBJ2-5; no definite D call. The V gene lost 3 bases and the J gene lost 5 bases, with 4 bases spanning the gap. The CDR3 contains 11 residues. The germline V gene encodes CDR1 WSHSY and CDR2 SAAADI. The CDR3 nucleotides are TGCGCCAGCAGTGAAGAGGAGACCCAGTACTTC. The encoded protein is CASSEEETQYF.

V usage is TRBV10-3 and J usage is TRBJ1-5; 9 bases are shared with TRBD1. The junction had 5 bases not matched to a gene; V was cut back by 1 base and J by 7 bases. The V gene's germline CDR1 is ENHRY and CDR2 SYGVKD. The CDR3 runs 15 residues. CDR3 DNA sequence: TGTGCCATCAGTGAGTGGGACAGGGAGGACCAGCCCCAGCATTTT. Its translation is CAISEWDREDQPQHF.

This clone is a singleton in its sample. V usage is TRBV12-3 or TRBV12-4 and J usage is TRBJ2-7; D remains ambiguous. The CDR3 totals 13 residues. The V gene lost 2 bases and the J gene lost 3 bases, with 8 bases spanning the gap. CDR3 loop: CASSLTTIYEQYF. CDR3 nucleotides: TGTGCCAGCAGTTTAACAACCATCTACGAGCAGTACTTC.

The chain carries TRBV9 and TRBJ2-1, with 11 bases matching TRBD1. This CDR3 has 15 residues. After removal of 0 bases from V and 5 bases from J, the junction contained 1 base not matched to a gene. Per the germline V gene, CDR1 is SGDLS and CDR2 is YYNGEE. In DNA, the CDR3 is TGTGCCAGCAGCGTAGTGGGACAGGGGGACAATGAGCAGTTCTTC. Its protein product is CASSVVGQGDNEQFF.

This clone was detected once. The gene calls are TRBV19 and TRBJ2-3, with D possibly matching TRBD2 (6 bases). CDR1 and CDR2 (germline): LNHDA, SQIVND (reference sequence). V lost 6 bases and J 3 bases, leaving 16 bases between the germline ends. The CDR3 spans 15 residues. Here the CDR3 reads CASRRTGVRTDTQYF. CDR3 in DNA: TGTGCCAGTAGGCGAACGGGGGTACGTACAGATACGCAGTATTTT.

The chain is built from TRBV3-1 (or the pseudogene TRBV3-2) and TRBJ2-2; D gene ambiguous. From germline, CDR1 is LGHDT and CDR2 YNNKEL (reference sequence). The CDR3 covers 16 residues. Trimming shortened V by 1 base and J by 3 bases, and 12 bases separated the two germline ends. DNA of the CDR3: TGTGCCAGCAGCCAAGTAGGCTCAACGGACACCGGGGAGCTGTTTTTT. It specifies CASSQVGSTDTGELFF.

V usage is TRBV28 and J usage is TRBJ2-1; 8 bases fit TRBD1. After removal of 0 bases from V and 6 bases from J, the junction contained 10 bases not matched to a gene. Germline V gene data show CDR1 as MDHEN and CDR2 as SYDVKM. This CDR3 comprises 17 residues. The DNA for the CDR3 is TGTGCCAGCAGTTTATGGGGCTTCCAGGGGGCTAGCAATGAGCAGTTCTTC. As protein: CASSLWGFQGASNEQFF.

V gene TRBV24-1 combines with J gene TRBJ2-3; weak D call: TRBD2 (6 bases). The CDR3 has 15 residues. V lost 2 bases and J lost 3, with 11 bases in between. Germline CDR1 and CDR2: KGHDR and SFDVKD. CDR3 in amino acids: CATSDSRDFTDTQYF. CDR3 nucleotide sequence: TGTGCCACCAGTGATTCGCGGGACTTTACAGATACGCAGTATTTT.

The chain couples TRBV7-3 to TRBJ2-1; 10 bases are a match to TRBD2. The CDR3 contains 17 residues. V was clipped by 1 base and J by 9 bases; unmatched bases: 12. CDR1 is SGHTA and CDR2 is FQGTGA in the germline V gene. The CDR3 DNA follows: TGTGCCAGCAGCTTAATGGCGGCTAGCGGGAGTAGGGGTGAGCAGTTCTTC. Amino acids: CASSLMAASGSRGEQFF.

This clone was seen only once. This rearrangement joins TRBV9 to TRBJ1-3, with D unresolved. Germline values: CDR1 SGDLS, CDR2 YYNGEE. V shed 4 bases and J shed 7 bases, with 12 bases lying between them. The length of the CDR3 is 13 residues. In nucleotides, the CDR3 is TGTGCCAGCAGCCCAGGTGGCGGGAACACCATATATTTT. Its translation is CASSPGGGNTIYF. Looking up the rest from reference TRBV9 and TRBJ1-3 gives the full variable domain: DSGVTQTPKHLITATGQRVTLRCSPRSGDLSVYWYQQSLDQGLQFLIQYYNGEERAKGNILERFSAQQFPDLHSELNLSSLELGDSALYFCASSPGGGNTIYFGEGSWLTVV.

The chain uses TRBV3-1 (or the pseudogene TRBV3-2) and TRBJ2-1, with no clear D. The CDR3 is 13 residues long. V was trimmed by 3 bases and J by 10 bases, leaving 13 bases between them. Germline V gene sequence: CDR1 LGHDT, CDR2 YNNKEL (reference sequence). In nucleotides, the CDR3 is TGTGCCAGCAGCCAGGATGGAAAGGGCGAGCAGTTCTTC. It specifies CASSQDGKGEQFF.

This sequence joins TRBV28 and TRBJ1-3, with 8 bases aligning to TRBD1. V was clipped by 7 bases and J by 1 base; unmatched bases: 9. This CDR3 is 16 amino acids long. Germline CDR1 reads MDHEN; CDR2 reads SYDVKM. The CDR3 is CASTPPGQESGNTIYF. The CDR3 DNA follows: TGTGCCAGCACCCCTCCGGGACAGGAATCTGGAAACACCATATATTTT.

The rearrangement joins TRBV6-2 or TRBV6-3 to TRBJ1-5; no clear D. The CDR3 is 13 amino acids. Trimming cost V 6 bases and J 11 bases, with 17 bases left between them. Germline loops: CDR1 MNHEY, CDR2 SVGEGT. The CDR3 sequence is CASSNRSGRSQHF. Written as DNA, the CDR3 is TGTGCCAGCAGCAACCGATCCGGCAGGTCCCAGCATTTT.

This chain links TRBV28 with TRBJ2-6; D is possibly TRBD1 (6 bases). CDR3 length: 17 amino acids. Germline loops: CDR1 MDHEN, CDR2 SYDVKM. With 3 bases removed from V and 0 bases from J, the gap between germline ends came to 12 bases. The CDR3 is CASSLLQGPSGANVLTF. The CDR3 DNA reads as TGTGCCAGCAGTTTGTTACAGGGTCCCTCTGGGGCCAACGTCCTGACTTTC.

The chain couples TRBV13 to TRBJ1-1, with D perhaps matching TRBD1 (5 bases). V was cut by 4 bases and J by 0 bases, with 12 bases left in between. This CDR3 spans 15 amino acids. The germline gives CDR1 PRHDT, CDR2 FYEKMQ (reference sequence). This CDR3 is CASSSRQMMNTEAFF. Written as DNA, the CDR3 is TGTGCCAGCAGCTCCAGACAGATGATGAACACTGAAGCTTTCTTT.

The chain recombines TRBV6-2 or TRBV6-3 with TRBJ2-1; TRBD1 is a possible D gene (5 bases). The CDR3 is made up of 12 amino acids. Germline values: CDR1 MNHEY, CDR2 SVGEGT. The V end was cut by 5 bases, the J end by 9 bases, with 11 bases between. This CDR3 reads CASSHGGAEQFF. As DNA, the CDR3 is TGTGCCAGCAGTCATGGTGGGGCTGAGCAGTTCTTC.

CDR3 residues: CASGIPRTGELFF. In DNA, the CDR3 is TGTGCCAGCGGGATCCCGAGGACCGGGGAGCTGTTTTTT. This chain uses TRBV28 with TRBJ2-2; D is unresolved. Trimming took 8 bases from V and 5 from J, leaving 12 bases between them. CDR3 length: 13 residues. The germline V gene encodes CDR1 MDHEN and CDR2 SYDVKM.

This chain links TRBV25-1 with TRBJ2-3; 9 nucleotides match TRBD2. The junction had 12 bases not matched to a gene; V was cut back by 3 bases and J by 5 bases. Germline values: CDR1 MGHDK, CDR2 SYGVNS. The CDR3 has 17 amino acids. The CDR3: CASSEGLREGPVDTQYF. The CDR3 bases are TGTGCCAGCAGTGAGGGTTTGCGGGAGGGCCCGGTAGATACGCAGTATTTT. Full variable domain (missing parts from reference TRBV25-1 and TRBJ2-3): EADIYQTPRYLVIGTGKKITLECSQTMGHDKMYWYQQDPGMELHLIHYSYGVNSTEKGDLSSESTVSRIRTEHFPLTLESARPSHTSQYLCASSEGLREGPVDTQYFGPGTRLTVL.

In its sample, this clone was seen a few times. The chain links TRBV27 to TRBJ1-1; TRBD1 agrees at 8 bases. With 7 bases clipped from V and 0 bases from J, the junction kept 7 bases outside the gene matches. Germline V gene data show CDR1 as MNHEY and CDR2 as SMNVEV (reference sequence). The CDR3 contains 15 residues. CDR3 in DNA: TGTGCCAGCAAAGGGGACAGGATTATGAACACTGAAGCTTTCTTT. Protein: CASKGDRIMNTEAFF.